This TCR beta chain was documented in a study of blood T cell repertoires in COVID-19. Study in general: Acute and convalescent COVID-19 specimens originated in the United States, Italy and Spain. The analysed material was cDNA or gDNA that came from T cells, B-cell-depleted T cells, or PBMCs.

This clone was seen a single time. The authors' processing: Nucleated cell counts were estimated from reference gene primer amplification. Using immunoSEQ multiplex PCR, the repertoire was profiled, and TCRdb retains in-frame clones only, with some absent. Clonal size and the V and J genes are those of that table, whereas D and trimming came from the DNA. The repertoire holds 150,000 to 200,000 clones, with approximately 80% as singletons. The CDR3 has 13 residues. Germline CDR1 reads WNHNN; CDR2 reads SYGVQD (reference sequence). V trimming: 4 bases; J trimming: 2 bases; junction bases outside the gene matches: 2.

The clonotype comes from a man between 70 and 80 years old who had recovered from COVID-19. The chain joins TRBV10-1 to TRBJ2-7; 7 nucleotides line up with TRBD2. Sequencing used peripheral blood. CDR3 nucleotides: TGCGCCAGCAGTGCCGGGAGGCCCTACGAGCAGTACTTC. This sequence encodes CASSAGRPYEQYF.